Below, 15 T cell receptor beta chains from the same sample are listed, as sequenced in a study of metastatic and nonmetastatic thyroid tumors. Patients had received no treatment of any kind before thyroid surgery. TCRdb re-analyzed the PCR reads through MiXCR. The profile shows around 28,000 clones, around 15% of them singletons. The sample was blood. These receptors were taken from a female donor with papillary thyroid cancer or a benign thyroid nodule (not recorded which). Some clones in this sample may be carry-over from other donors' samples.

V gene TRBV30 combines with J gene TRBJ1-3; D gene uncertain. This CDR3 is built from 13 residues. Trimming took off 2 bases at V and 3 bases at J, with 8 bases between the two ends. The germline V gene encodes CDR1 GTSNPN and CDR2 SVGIG (reference sequence). CDR3 loop: CAWSIGLGNTIYF. The CDR3 DNA follows: TGTGCCTGGAGTATAGGGCTTGGAAACACCATATATTTT.

At least ten counts were recorded for this clone. The chain is built from TRBV5-1 and TRBJ2-2; 7 positions agree with TRBD2. The CDR3 covers 16 residues. Germline trimming cut 4 bases from V and 1 base from J; bases unmatched to any gene: 7. Germline V gene lookup returns CDR1 SGHRS and CDR2 YFSETQ. CDR3 protein: CASSEIPSGNTGELFF. CDR3 sequence (DNA): TGCGCCAGCAGCGAGATCCCTAGCGGGAACACCGGGGAGCTGTTTTTT.

This clone has ten or more counts. The chain is built from TRBV20-1 and TRBJ1-6; tentative D call: TRBD1 (5 bases). The V end lost 1 base, the J end lost 6 bases, and 10 bases lay between the germline ends. Germline V lookup: CDR1 DFQATT, CDR2 SNEGSKA (reference sequence). The CDR3 spans 14 residues. CDR3 loop: CSARGGQGNSPLHF. CDR3 DNA sequence: TGCAGTGCTAGAGGGGGTCAGGGTAATTCACCCCTCCACTTT.

As to this clone: A read error is possible here, since a much larger clone lies one base away. This sequence joins TRBV5-6 and TRBJ2-7; D is undetermined. V lost 0 bases, J lost 1 base, and 11 bases lay in between. The CDR3 runs to 15 residues. In germline, CDR1 is SGHDT, CDR2 YYEEEE. The CDR3 DNA follows: TGTGCCAGCAGCTTGGCAGGTCTGATATCCTACGAGCAGTACTTC. It codes for CASSLAGLISYEQYF. Using reference TRBV5-6 and TRBJ2-7 for the parts outside the CDR3, the full variable domain is DAGVTQSPTHLIKTRGQQVTLRCSPKSGHDTVSWYQQALGQGPQFIFQYYEEEERQRGNFPDRFSGHQFPNYSSELNVNALLLGDSALYLCASSLAGLISYEQYFGPGTRLTVT.

This clone was detected many times. A much more abundant neighbour one base away suggests this may be a read error. The chain couples TRBV6-5 to TRBJ1-1; 9 bases fit TRBD1. CDR3 length equals 12 residues. CDR1 MNHEY and CDR2 SVGAGI come from the germline V gene. J lost 10 bases, V lost 7 bases, and 7 bases had no gene match. Here the CDR3 DNA reads TGTGCCAGCATTAAACGACAGGGGGGAGCTTTCTTT. It encodes CASIKRQGGAFF.

On this clone itself: One end of the junction does not line up with germline, which may come from a read error. Other DNA sequences of this sample code for an identical CDR3. The chain has TRBV2 and TRBJ1-5; D remains ambiguous. This CDR3 is 15 amino acids long. Per germline, CDR1 SNHLY and CDR2 FYNNEI. CDR3 DNA sequence: TGTGCCAGCAGTGGGGAATCAGTGAGCAATCAGCCACAGCATTTT. Encoded protein: CASSGESVSNQPQHF.

This clone was recorded many times. The rearrangement links TRBV9 to TRBJ2-1; the match to TRBD2 covers 10 bases. With 0 bases clipped from V and 4 bases from J, the junction kept 1 base outside the gene matches. Germline lookup yields CDR1 SGDLS and CDR2 YYNGEE. This CDR3 contains 15 residues. The CDR3 protein is CASSVVLAGYNEQFF. The CDR3 DNA reads TGTGCCAGCAGCGTAGTACTAGCGGGATACAATGAGCAGTTCTTC.

This clone was counted a few times. The rearrangement joins TRBV5-5 to TRBJ1-4, with TRBD1 as a possible D gene (6 bases). CDR1 and CDR2 (germline): SGHKS, YYEKEE (reference sequence). V dropped 3 bases and J dropped 3 bases, with 12 bases sitting between them. The CDR3 is 15 amino acids. The CDR3 spells CASSSIGGPNEKLFF. CDR3 sequence (DNA): TGTGCCAGCAGCTCCATCGGGGGGCCTAATGAAAAACTGTTTTTT.

This clone is classed as medium-sized. In the same sample, other DNA sequences code for this CDR3. The rearrangement uses TRBV27 and TRBJ1-5; 9 nucleotides match TRBD1. Losses at the gene ends were 0 bases for V and 0 bases for J; bases not matched to a gene: 3. CDR3 length equals 17 residues. Germline-derived CDR1 and CDR2 are MNHEY and SMNVEV (reference sequence). CDR3 in DNA: TGTGCCAGCAGTTTATCGACGGGACAGGGTAGCAATCAGCCCCAGCATTTT. It specifies CASSLSTGQGSNQPQHF.

At least ten counts were recorded for this clone. The chain couples TRBV6-1 to TRBJ2-7, with D possibly matching TRBD2 (7 bases). V was shortened by 6 bases and J by 7 bases, with 16 bases between the two germline ends. The V gene's germline CDR1 is MNHNS and CDR2 SASEGT. This CDR3 region has 13 residues. The CDR3 DNA reads TGTGCCAGCAGAGAGGGGGGGCCCAGGGAGCAGTACTTC. Amino acids: CASREGGPREQYF.

Many counts were recorded for this clone. The genes are TRBV29-1 and TRBJ1-1; possible D gene TRBD1, 5 bases. This CDR3 is 11 amino acids long. Germline-derived CDR1 and CDR2 are SQVTM and ANQGSEA. Between the trimmed V and J ends, which lost 7 bases and 1 base, there was a span of 7 bases. DNA of the CDR3: TGCAGCGGTCAGGGGAACACTGAAGCTTTCTTT. Translated, it gives CSGQGNTEAFF.

This clone was counted only a few times. The chain recombines TRBV19 with TRBJ1-1; 9 bases are a match to TRBD1. The germline gives CDR1 LNHDA, CDR2 SQIVND (reference sequence). V shed 10 bases and J 2 bases; nucleotides not matched to a gene: 8. The CDR3 extends over 14 amino acids. CDR3 region: CATTRGQGNTEAFF. DNA of the CDR3: TGTGCCACCACGAGGGGACAGGGAAACACTGAAGCTTTCTTT. The variable domain in full, with the rest retrieved from reference TRBV19 and TRBJ1-1, is DGGITQSPKYLFRKEGQNVTLSCEQNLNHDAMYWYRQDPGQGLRLIYYSQIVNDFQKGDIAEGYSVSREKKESFPLTVTSAQKNPTAFYLCATTRGQGNTEAFFGQGTRLTVV.

On this clone: A read error may explain this, as a much larger clone is one base away. This chain uses TRBV10-3 with TRBJ1-1; 10 nucleotides agree with TRBD1. This CDR3 is 14 amino acids long. Germline V CDR1 and CDR2: ENHRY, SYGVKD. For the CDR3, the DNA is TGTGCCATCAGTAAGGACAGGGGGAACACTAAAGCTTTCTTT. This sequence encodes CAISKDRGNTKAFF.

In its sample, this clone was seen many times. The rearrangement uses TRBV4-2 and TRBJ1-6; perhaps TRBD1 as D (5 bases). This CDR3 is 14 amino acids long. The V and J ends lost 0 bases and 9 bases respectively, with 9 bases between them. Germline assignment: CDR1 LGHNA and CDR2 YNFKEQ. The CDR3 reads CASSQDRDGSPLHF. Written as DNA, the CDR3 is TGTGCCAGCAGCCAAGACAGGGATGGTTCACCCCTCCACTTT.

This clone was seen a handful of times. The identical CDR3 is also encoded by other nucleotide sequences in the sample. V usage is TRBV27 and J usage is TRBJ2-1; TRBD1 matches 7 bases. The junction had 5 bases not matched to a gene; V was cut back by 0 bases and J by 6 bases. The CDR3 length is 15 residues. The germline gives CDR1 MNHEY, CDR2 SMNVEV (reference sequence). DNA of the CDR3: TGTGCCAGCAGTTTATCGAGGGGGCTACTCAATGAGCAGTTCTTC. It specifies CASSLSRGLLNEQFF.